Presented here are 5 T cell receptor beta chains from one specimen sequenced in a study of spatial heterogeneity in lung cancer. One entry per CDR3 protein, called by TCRdb with MiXCR from the 5' RACE reads. Altogether fewer than 60,000 distinct CDR3 sequences are present, around 7.7% being singletons, with the ten largest covering about a third. Regarding time point: blood at routine non-recurrence follow-up after resection. Whole RNA was taken from tumor, nontumor lung or frozen PBMC; it was then sequenced unsorted. The sample consisted of PBMCs, taken at follow-up. Receptor source: a female donor with early-stage non-small cell lung cancer.

This clonotype has at least ten counts. This rearrangement joins TRBV6-5 to TRBJ1-6; D not resolved. CDR1 is MNHEY and CDR2 is SVGAGI in the germline V gene. The V and J ends lost 6 bases and 9 bases respectively, with 9 bases between them. The CDR3 has 12 amino acids. CDR3 region: CASSYVGSPLHF. Here the CDR3 DNA reads TGTGCCAGCAGCTACGTTGGTTCACCCCTCCACTTT.

In this sample, this clonotype turned up many times. The chain recombines TRBV28 with TRBJ2-1, with D perhaps TRBD2 (5 bases). The CDR3 contains 14 residues. Trimming shortened V by 3 bases and J by 3 bases, and 9 bases separated the two germline ends. The germline gives CDR1 MDHEN, CDR2 SYDVKM. CDR3 residues: CASSFPGDYNEQFF. As DNA, the CDR3 is TGTGCCAGCAGTTTTCCCGGGGACTACAATGAGCAGTTCTTC. Combining the CDR3 with reference TRBV28 and TRBJ2-1 gives the whole variable domain DVKVTQSSRYLVKRTGEKVFLECVQDMDHENMFWYRQDPGLGLRLIYFSYDVKMKEKGDIPEGYSVSREKKERFSLILESASTNQTSMYLCASSFPGDYNEQFFGPGTRLTVL.

Details on this clonotype: This may come from a read error, since a much larger clone is one base off. This chain joins TRBV7-9 and TRBJ2-3; unclear D gene. The CDR3 runs to 13 residues. Germline lookup yields CDR1 SEHNR and CDR2 FQNEAQ (reference sequence). The CDR3 DNA follows: TGTGCCAGCAGCGCCAGGACCTCAGATTCGCAGTATTTT. This encodes CASSARTSDSQYF.

V is TRBV7-2 and J is TRBJ2-1; D is unclear. The ends were cut back, 5 bases at V and 4 bases at J, with 9 bases in the middle. In germline, CDR1 is SGHTA, CDR2 FQGNSA. This CDR3 has 13 residues. The CDR3: CASSPGSYNEQFF. For the CDR3, the DNA is TGTGCCAGCAGCCCCGGCTCTTACAATGAGCAGTTCTTC. Together with reference TRBV7-2 and TRBJ2-1, the CDR3 gives the full variable domain: GAGVSQSPSNKVTEKGKDVELRCDPISGHTALYWYRQSLGQGLEFLIYFQGNSAPDKSGLPSDRFSAERTGGSVSTLTIQRTQQEDSAVYLCASSPGSYNEQFFGPGTRLTVL.

Only a few counts were recorded for this clonotype. The gene calls are TRBV7-2 and TRBJ2-2, with D possibly TRBD1 on 6 matching bases. CDR1 is SGHTA, CDR2 FQGNSA, per germline. V was pared by 1 base and J by 4 bases, with 13 bases between. The length of the CDR3 is 16 residues. The CDR3 region is CASSLGVRGSTGELFF. CDR3 DNA sequence: TGTGCCAGCAGCTTAGGGGTCAGGGGTAGCACCGGGGAGCTGTTTTTT.